These 10 T cell receptor beta chains came from one sample sequenced in a study of shared clonotypes between healthy human individuals. Profiling relied on immunoSEQ multiplex PCR, and the TCRdb table lists in-frame clones only, not all of them. The top ten hold less than 15% of the sample, which has hundreds of thousands of clones, around 79% seen once. The sample comprised PBMCs. The receptors originated from a woman aged 35 to 49 in good health. Some clones in this sample may be carry-over from other donors' samples.

This clone was picked up a small number of times. The CDR3 bases are TGTGCCAGCAGCCCCACCCTAGGGCTTAGCAATCAGCCCCAGCATTTT. Residues: CASSPTLGLSNQPQHF. This chain connects TRBV27 to TRBJ1-5; D gene uncertain. The V gene lost 6 bases and the J gene lost 0 bases, with 15 bases spanning the gap. Per the germline V gene, CDR1 is MNHEY and CDR2 is SMNVEV (reference sequence). The CDR3 consists of 16 residues.

The chain recombines TRBV9 with TRBJ1-2, with D hard to call. The ends were cut back, 3 bases at V and 2 bases at J, with 11 bases in the middle. There are 14 residues in the CDR3. Germline V gene sequence: CDR1 SGDLS, CDR2 YYNGEE. The CDR3: CASSEWEGNYGYTF. CDR3 nucleotides: TGTGCCAGCAGCGAGTGGGAGGGAAACTATGGCTACACCTTC.

The chain carries TRBV7-8 and TRBJ2-7, with D perhaps matching TRBD1 (5 bases). Germline values: CDR1 SGHVS, CDR2 FQNEAQ. V gave up 5 bases and J gave up 10 bases, with 15 bases separating them. The CDR3 runs to 12 residues. This CDR3 is CASSPKGAGQYF. The CDR3 DNA sequence: TGTGCCAGCAGCCCCAAAGGGGCAGGTCAGTACTTC.

The chain is built from TRBV9 and TRBJ2-2; D gene ambiguous. Trimming cost V 0 bases and J 5 bases, with 11 bases left between them. Germline CDR1 is SGDLS and CDR2 is YYNGEE. This CDR3 region has 15 residues. The CDR3 loop reads CASSVGGRATGELFF. The CDR3 nucleotides read TGTGCCAGCAGCGTAGGGGGAAGGGCGACCGGGGAGCTGTTTTTT.

V and J are TRBV28 and TRBJ2-5; tentative D call: TRBD1 (7 bases). CDR1 is MDHEN, CDR2 SYDVKM, per germline. The V gene lost 9 bases and the J gene lost 1 base, with 21 bases spanning the gap. The CDR3 contains 16 residues. The chain's CDR3 is CASSALRRGPQETQYF. As DNA, the CDR3 is TGTGCCAGTTCAGCCTTACGGAGGGGGCCCCAAGAGACCCAGTACTTC.

The rearrangement uses TRBV19 and TRBJ2-6; 9 nucleotides agree with TRBD2. V was clipped by 4 bases and J by 0 bases; unmatched bases: 10. The CDR3 extends over 19 amino acids. From germline, CDR1 is LNHDA and CDR2 SQIVND (reference sequence). The DNA of the CDR3 is TGTGCCAGTAGTAGGGGTAGCGGGAGTCCCCTCTCTGGGGCCAACGTCCTGACTTTC. It translates to CASSRGSGSPLSGANVLTF. Together with reference TRBV19 and TRBJ2-6, the CDR3 gives the full variable domain: DGGITQSPKYLFRKEGQNVTLSCEQNLNHDAMYWYRQDPGQGLRLIYYSQIVNDFQKGDIAEGYSVSREKKESFPLTVTSAQKNPTAFYLCASSRGSGSPLSGANVLTFGAGSRLTVL.

The CDR3: CASSLSYRTEAFF. The CDR3 DNA follows: TGTGCCAGCAGCTTAAGTTACAGGACTGAAGCTTTCTTT. The chain carries TRBV7-3 and TRBJ1-1; a weak D match, TRBD1 (5 bases). Germline CDR1 and CDR2: SGHTA and FQGTGA. Trimming removed 1 base at V and 5 bases at J, with 8 bases between. This CDR3 has 13 amino acids.

V gene TRBV4-2 combines with J gene TRBJ2-5; the match to TRBD1 covers 7 bases. The end of the DNA is better explained by TRBJ2-7, so the J call may be wrong. CDR3 size: 16 residues. Germline V lookup: CDR1 LGHNA, CDR2 YNFKEQ. The CDR3 DNA sequence: TGTGCCAGCAGCCAAGAGGGGACAGAGAGCTCCTACGAGCAGTACTTC. Protein sequence: CASSQEGTESSYEQYF.

This clone appeared a few times. Distinct nucleotide sequences in the sample also encode this CDR3. The V gene is TRBV30, the J gene TRBJ1-2; 7 bases are shared with TRBD1. Germline CDR1 reads GTSNPN; CDR2 reads SVGIG (reference sequence). CDR3 length: 12 amino acids. The J segment lost 4 bases and the V segment lost 1 base, leaving 0 bases of the junction unmatched. The CDR3 loop reads CAWSGTGYGYTF. The CDR3 region has the DNA TGTGCCTGGAGTGGGACAGGCTATGGCTACACCTTC.

This clone was detected a few times. The junction differs from germline at one of its ends, possibly a read error. The J gene is TRBJ2-7, the V gene TRBV7-7, with TRBD2 matching 10 bases. The germline CDR1 and CDR2 sequences are SSHAT and FNYEAQ (reference sequence). CDR3 length: 15 residues. CDR3 sequence reads: CASSLGAGGPYEQYF. The CDR3 region has the DNA TGTGCTAGCAGCTTAGGAGCGGGAGGGCCGTACGAGCAGTACTTC.